A selection of T cell receptor beta chains follows, all from one sample in a study of graft-versus-host responses after intestinal transplantation. Libraries were prepared by immunoSEQ multiplex PCR; TCRdb keeps only in-frame clonotypes and omits some of them. The data hold some 20,000 clones, with around 76% observed a single time. The input for sequencing was ileum tissue, taken around 20 days after intestinal transplant. All receptors come from a human patient who received an intestinal transplant, so some T cells may come from the graft donor. Each CDR3 is given with its conserved first and last residue. A D gene is named only where the DNA matches it firmly. Not all rows give a size; the values are once, few, many and, for expanded clones, a class.

clone size: -; J gene: TRBJ1-2; D gene: -; V gene: TRBV6-6; CDR3 DNA: TGTGCCAGCAGATCACTACAGGCTAACTATGGCTACACCTTC; CDR3 protein: CASRSLQANYGYTF
clone size: -; J gene: TRBJ2-5; D gene: -; V gene: TRBV12-5; CDR3 DNA: TGTGCTAGTGGTTTGGGGAGTGTGACCCAGTACTTC; CDR3 protein: CASGLGSVTQYF
clone size: -; J gene: TRBJ2-7; D gene: -; V gene: TRBV7-9; CDR3 DNA: TGTGCCAGCAGCTCCCCTGAACAGGGACCTTCTGACGAGCAGTACTTC; CDR3 protein: CASSSPEQGPSDEQYF
clone size: few; J gene: TRBJ2-7; D gene: -; V gene: TRBV19; CDR3 DNA: TGTGCCAGTAGTATTTTCGGGGACTACGAGCAGTACTTC; CDR3 protein: CASSIFGDYEQYF
clone size: -; J gene: TRBJ2-4; D gene: TRBD1; V gene: TRBV4-2; CDR3 DNA: TGTGCCAGCAGCCATAATAAGGGGGCTGCGGCCAAAAACATTCAGTACTTC; CDR3 protein: CASSHNKGAAAKNIQYF
clone size: -; J gene: TRBJ1-2; D gene: -; V gene: TRBV13; CDR3 DNA: TGTGCCAGCAGATGGGGGGGTTCCAACTATGGCTACACCTTC; CDR3 protein: CASRWGGSNYGYTF
clone size: -; J gene: TRBJ1-3; D gene: -; V gene: TRBV4-2; CDR3 DNA: TGTGCCAGCAGCCAAGATTATCCCCGGGCTGGAAACACCATATATTTT; CDR3 protein: CASSQDYPRAGNTIYF
clone size: -; J gene: TRBJ1-4; D gene: TRBD1; V gene: TRBV5-3; CDR3 DNA: TGTGCCAGAAGCATCGGGACAGCAACTAATGAAAAACTGTTTTTT; CDR3 protein: CARSIGTATNEKLFF
clone size: -; J gene: TRBJ2-3; D gene: -; V gene: TRBV5-1; CDR3 DNA: TGCGCCAGCAGCTTGGGTACCGCGGCCACAGATACGCAGTATTTT; CDR3 protein: CASSLGTAATDTQYF
clone size: once; J gene: TRBJ2-1; D gene: TRBD1; V gene: TRBV5-6; CDR3 DNA: TGTGCCAGCAGCTTGGGGGGACAGGGCATGAATGAGCAGTTCTTC; CDR3 protein: CASSLGGQGMNEQFF
clone size: -; J gene: TRBJ1-2; D gene: -; V gene: TRBV27; CDR3 DNA: TGTGCCAGCAGTTTATCAGGGGTCCATGGCTACACCTTC; CDR3 protein: CASSLSGVHGYTF
clone size: -; J gene: TRBJ2-7; D gene: -; V gene: TRBV4-2; CDR3 DNA: TGTGCCAGCAGCCAAGAGAACTTGCCCTTCTCCTACGAGCAGTACTTC; CDR3 protein: CASSQENLPFSYEQYF
clone size: few; J gene: TRBJ1-6; D gene: TRBD1; V gene: TRBV27; CDR3 DNA: TGTGCCAGCAGTTCCCAGGGGGCATACCCCTCACCCCTCCACTTT; CDR3 protein: CASSSQGAYPSPLHF
clone size: -; J gene: TRBJ1-2; D gene: TRBD1; V gene: TRBV4-1; CDR3 DNA: TGCGCCAGCAGCCAAGGTCCTACAGGGGGAAACTATGGCTACACCTTC; CDR3 protein: CASSQGPTGGNYGYTF
clone size: -; J gene: TRBJ2-3; D gene: -; V gene: TRBV7-6; CDR3 DNA: TGTGCCAGCAGCTTAGAGATTCAGGGGTGGGATACGCAGTATTTT; CDR3 protein: CASSLEIQGWDTQYF
clone size: -; J gene: TRBJ1-2; D gene: -; V gene: TRBV19; CDR3 DNA: TGTGCCAGTAGTATACTCCTATGGGGCCACCGGGGGAATGGCTACACCTTC; CDR3 protein: CASSILLWGHRGNGYTF
clone size: -; J gene: TRBJ2-7; D gene: -; V gene: TRBV6-5; CDR3 DNA: TGTGCCAGCAGTTACTTTAGGGAGAACGAGCAGTACTTC; CDR3 protein: CASSYFRENEQYF
clone size: -; J gene: TRBJ2-4; D gene: -; V gene: TRBV7-7; CDR3 DNA: TGTGCCAGCAGCTTAGGCCCCGGGAATATAGCCAAAAACATTCAGTACTTC; CDR3 protein: CASSLGPGNIAKNIQYF
clone size: -; J gene: TRBJ2-7; D gene: -; V gene: TRBV5-1; CDR3 DNA: TGCGCCAGCAAACAGGGTCCCTCCTACGAGCAGTACTTC; CDR3 protein: CASKQGPSYEQYF
clone size: -; J gene: TRBJ2-7; D gene: TRBD1; V gene: TRBV6-5; CDR3 DNA: TGTGCCAGCAGCCTACCCGGACAGGGCAGAGAGCAGTACTTC; CDR3 protein: CASSLPGQGREQYF
clone size: -; J gene: TRBJ1-2; D gene: -; V gene: TRBV7-9; CDR3 DNA: TGTGCCAGCAGCTTAGAAACGGGCCGAAACAGGGTTTTATACACCTTC; CDR3 protein: CASSLETGRNRVLYTF
clone size: -; J gene: TRBJ1-4; D gene: TRBD1; V gene: TRBV10-1; CDR3 DNA: TGCGCCAGCAGCGACATGGGACAGGGACCCGAAAAACTGTTTTTT; CDR3 protein: CASSDMGQGPEKLFF
clone size: few; J gene: TRBJ1-5; D gene: TRBD1; V gene: TRBV19; CDR3 DNA: TGTGCCAGTAGTATTGGGACAGAGAATCAGCCCCAGCATTTT; CDR3 protein: CASSIGTENQPQHF
clone size: -; J gene: TRBJ2-3; D gene: -; V gene: TRBV7-6; CDR3 DNA: TGTGCCAGCAGCTATAGCGGAGCTAGCACAGATACGCAGTATTTT; CDR3 protein: CASSYSGASTDTQYF
clone size: -; J gene: TRBJ2-1; D gene: TRBD2; V gene: TRBV6-1; CDR3 DNA: TGTGCCAGCAGTGAACTAGCGGCCACCTACAATGAGCAGTTCTTC; CDR3 protein: CASSELAATYNEQFF
clone size: -; J gene: TRBJ2-7; D gene: TRBD1; V gene: TRBV7-2; CDR3 DNA: TGTGCCAGCAGCTTACTACCGGACAGGGCCTACGAGCAGTACTTC; CDR3 protein: CASSLLPDRAYEQYF
clone size: -; J gene: TRBJ2-7; D gene: -; V gene: TRBV27; CDR3 DNA: TGTGCCAGCAGTTTTGGGCGGGGACGCTACGAGCAGTACTTC; CDR3 protein: CASSFGRGRYEQYF
clone size: -; J gene: TRBJ2-1; D gene: TRBD2; V gene: TRBV11-3; CDR3 DNA: TGTGCCAGCAGCCCGACTAGCGGCCAGAATGAGCAGTTCTTC; CDR3 protein: CASSPTSGQNEQFF
clone size: -; J gene: TRBJ1-2; D gene: TRBD1; V gene: TRBV6-6; CDR3 DNA: TGTGCCAGCACCCCAGGAGGCAGGGGGCTTGACTATGGCTACACCTTC; CDR3 protein: CASTPGGRGLDYGYTF
clone size: -; J gene: TRBJ2-7; D gene: -; V gene: TRBV4-1; CDR3 DNA: TGCGCCAGCAGCCAAGAAGGGGTAGGGCCTCCCTACGAGCAGTACTTC; CDR3 protein: CASSQEGVGPPYEQYF
clone size: -; J gene: TRBJ2-1; D gene: TRBD1; V gene: TRBV9; CDR3 DNA: TGTGCCAGCAGCGCCGAGACAGGGAGCTCCTACAATGAGCAGTTCTTC; CDR3 protein: CASSAETGSSYNEQFF
clone size: -; J gene: TRBJ1-1; D gene: -; V gene: TRBV6-5; CDR3 DNA: TGTGCCAGCAGTTACGCAGGGTTGCCTGAAGCTTTCTTT; CDR3 protein: CASSYAGLPEAFF
clone size: few; J gene: TRBJ2-1; D gene: TRBD1; V gene: TRBV5-1; CDR3 DNA: TGCGCCAGCAGCACCGGCTTAGGACAGGGGGCATATGAGCAGTTCTTC; CDR3 protein: CASSTGLGQGAYEQFF
clone size: -; J gene: TRBJ1-5; D gene: -; V gene: TRBV19; CDR3 DNA: TGTGCCAGTAGTATAAGAGGTCAGCCCCAGCATTTT; CDR3 protein: CASSIRGQPQHF
clone size: -; J gene: TRBJ1-2; D gene: TRBD1; V gene: TRBV5-4; CDR3 DNA: TGTGCCAGCAGCTTGGGTGCAGGGGGCTTCTATGGCTACACCTTC; CDR3 protein: CASSLGAGGFYGYTF
clone size: once; J gene: TRBJ1-1; D gene: -; V gene: TRBV4-1; CDR3 DNA: TGCGCCAGCAGCCAACAGGGTTTAATGAACACTGAAGCTTTCTTT; CDR3 protein: CASSQQGLMNTEAFF
clone size: -; J gene: TRBJ2-3; D gene: TRBD2; V gene: TRBV2; CDR3 DNA: TGTGCCAGCAAGCGCCGGGGGGGCGCAGATACGCAGTATTTT; CDR3 protein: CASKRRGGADTQYF
clone size: few; J gene: TRBJ2-1; D gene: TRBD2; V gene: TRBV4-1; CDR3 DNA: TGCGCCAGCAGCCAAGGTCTAGCGGAGGTTTTCAATGAGCAGTTCTTC; CDR3 protein: CASSQGLAEVFNEQFF
clone size: -; J gene: TRBJ2-7; D gene: TRBD1; V gene: TRBV27; CDR3 DNA: TGTGCCAGCAGTTTGGGACAGTTCTACGAGCAGTACTTC; CDR3 protein: CASSLGQFYEQYF
clone size: once; J gene: TRBJ1-6; D gene: TRBD1; V gene: TRBV27; CDR3 DNA: TGTGCCAGCAGTTCCCCGAGACAGGGGAGGTCACCCCTCCACTTT; CDR3 protein: CASSSPRQGRSPLHF
clone size: -; J gene: TRBJ2-7; D gene: -; V gene: TRBV27; CDR3 DNA: TGTGCCAGCAGTTTTTCCCTAGCGTCCGAGCAGTACTTC; CDR3 protein: CASSFSLASEQYF
clone size: -; J gene: TRBJ1-2; D gene: TRBD1; V gene: TRBV29-1; CDR3 DNA: TGCAGCGTTGAATTCATAGTTTGGGGGGACAGGGGTTCTAACTATGGCTACACCTTC; CDR3 protein: CSVEFIVWGDRGSNYGYTF
clone size: -; J gene: TRBJ2-7; D gene: -; V gene: TRBV5-1; CDR3 DNA: TGCGCCAGCAGCTGGACGACAGGCTTTATCTACGAGCAGTACTTC; CDR3 protein: CASSWTTGFIYEQYF
clone size: -; J gene: TRBJ2-1; D gene: -; V gene: TRBV27; CDR3 DNA: TGTGCCAGCAGTTTCCCTAACAATGAGCAGTTCTTC; CDR3 protein: CASSFPNNEQFF